The sequence of this T cell receptor (beta chain) was determined in a study of blood T cell repertoires in COVID-19. The CDR3 totals 13 residues. After removal of 6 bases from V and 5 bases from J, the junction contained 6 bases not matched to a gene. Recovered status applied to Cohort 3 donors who had two consecutive negative PCRs. It also applied to those with clearance or with symptom resolution. Produced via immunoSEQ multiplex PCR; TCRdb's table is partial and in-frame only. The table records about 250,000 clones, around nine tenths of them present only once. The V gene is TRBV12-3 or TRBV12-4, the J gene TRBJ2-7; 8 bases line up with TRBD2. The clonotype was recovered from a man aged 40-49 years who had recovered from COVID-19. Sequenced sample: PBMCs or T cells enriched from blood (not recorded which). The CDR3 nucleotides read TGTGCCAGCAGCTCGGGAGGGCCCCACGAGCAGTACTTC. Encoded protein: CASSSGGPHEQYF.